A single sample is the source of the 20 T cell receptor beta chains below, sequenced in a study of PD-L1 blockade in urothelial cancer. The repertoire was sequenced with immunoSEQ multiplex PCR; TCRdb's copy has only in-frame clones and lacks some. The table includes 85,000 to 130,000 clones, about 91% detected once. The source material was PBMCs, sampled around atezolizumab (anti-PD-L1) treatment. These receptors were collected from a woman of 80 years or more with urothelial cancer.

V usage is TRBV11-2 and J usage is TRBJ1-2, with a weak D call TRBD1 (5 bases). CDR3 length: 16 residues. Germline CDR1 reads SGHAT; CDR2 reads FQNNGV. The V gene lost 0 bases and the J gene lost 3 bases, with 14 bases spanning the gap. CDR3 bases: TGTGCCAGCAGCTTAGAACCCGTCAGGGTCTACTATGGCTACACCTTC. Protein sequence: CASSLEPVRVYYGYTF.

This clone was seen more than once but under ten times. The chain combines TRBV5-1 with TRBJ2-7, with 13 nucleotides matching TRBD2. CDR3 length: 17 residues. The V and J ends lost 2 bases and 2 bases, in that order; junction bases with no gene match: 7. Looked up from germline, CDR1 is SGHRS and CDR2 is YFSETQ. The CDR3 DNA is TGCGCCAGCAGCTTACTAGCGGGAGGGCCAAGGCCCTACGAGCAGTACTTC. This codes for CASSLLAGGPRPYEQYF.

This chain uses TRBV19 with TRBJ1-2, with D possibly TRBD1 on 6 matching bases. V lost 3 bases and J 7 bases, leaving 9 bases between the germline ends. This CDR3 is 12 amino acids long. Per the germline V gene, CDR1 is LNHDA and CDR2 is SQIVND (reference sequence). The CDR3 loop is CASSIQTGGYTF. The CDR3 bases are TGTGCCAGTAGTATCCAGACAGGTGGCTACACCTTC. Complete variable domain (other parts from reference TRBV19 and TRBJ1-2): DGGITQSPKYLFRKEGQNVTLSCEQNLNHDAMYWYRQDPGQGLRLIYYSQIVNDFQKGDIAEGYSVSREKKESFPLTVTSAQKNPTAFYLCASSIQTGGYTFGSGTRLTVV.

The V call is TRBV5-4, the J call TRBJ1-3; D is ambiguous. The CDR3 is made up of 14 amino acids. Germline CDR1 is SGHNT and CDR2 is YYREEE (reference sequence). V shed 4 bases and J shed 3 bases, with 11 bases lying between them. This CDR3 reads CASSVRGGGNTIYF. In DNA, the CDR3 is TGTGCCAGCAGCGTCCGGGGAGGTGGAAACACCATATATTTT.

Only one count was recorded for this clone. The chain carries TRBV19 and TRBJ2-3; 12 bases match TRBD2. The V and J ends lost 1 base and 5 bases, in that order; junction bases with no gene match: 7. CDR3 length equals 17 residues. Germline V CDR1 and CDR2: LNHDA, SQIVND (reference sequence). CDR3 residues: CASSIGGTSGSGDTQYF. The DNA of the CDR3 is TGTGCCAGTAGTATAGGCGGGACTAGCGGGTCCGGAGATACGCAGTATTTT.

V is TRBV7-3 and J is TRBJ2-7; 10 nucleotides align to TRBD2. V was pared by 2 bases and J by 5 bases, with 3 bases of the junction left unmatched. CDR1 is SGHTA, CDR2 FQGTGA, per germline. The CDR3 extends over 14 amino acids. CDR3 nucleotide sequence: TGTGCCAGCAGCTTAGGGCTAGCGGGAGACGAGCAGTACTTC. It translates to CASSLGLAGDEQYF.

DNA for the CDR3: TGCAGCGTTGAATTATCAGAGAACACTGAAGCTTTCTTT. As protein: CSVELSENTEAFF. This chain joins TRBV29-1 and TRBJ1-1, with D hard to call. Germline-derived CDR1 and CDR2 are SQVTM and ANQGSEA. The CDR3 is 13 amino acids. V lost 2 bases, J lost 1 base, and 8 bases lay in between.

In its sample, this clone was seen a few times. The V call is TRBV7-9, the J call TRBJ2-1; 7 nucleotides agree with TRBD2. The CDR3 is made up of 13 amino acids. Germline V lookup: CDR1 SEHNR, CDR2 FQNEAQ (reference sequence). J lost 0 bases, V lost 10 bases, and 3 bases had no gene match. This CDR3 reads CATAGSSYNEQFF. The CDR3 DNA sequence: TGTGCCACAGCGGGGAGCTCCTACAATGAGCAGTTCTTC.

This rearrangement joins TRBV5-1 to TRBJ2-1, with 8 bases aligning to TRBD2. V gave up 2 bases and J gave up 9 bases; unmatched junction bases: 10. CDR3 size: 15 residues. Germline CDR1 and CDR2: SGHRS and YFSETQ. The CDR3 sequence is CASSFDKRESGEQFF. Written as DNA, the CDR3 is TGCGCCAGCAGCTTCGATAAGCGGGAGTCTGGTGAGCAGTTCTTC.

V is TRBV5-1 and J is TRBJ1-1; 9 positions agree with TRBD1. The junction had 7 bases not matched to a gene; V was cut back by 3 bases and J by 10 bases. Germline V gene sequence: CDR1 SGHRS, CDR2 YFSETQ. This CDR3 comprises 13 residues. The CDR3 loop reads CASSSPGQGLAFF. CDR3 in DNA: TGCGCCAGCAGCTCCCCGGGACAGGGCTTAGCTTTCTTT.

This clone was seen just once. The chain combines TRBV27 with TRBJ2-3, with a tentative D call TRBD2 (5 bases). Trimming shortened V by 4 bases and J by 1 base, and 12 bases separated the two germline ends. In germline, CDR1 is MNHEY, CDR2 SMNVEV (reference sequence). CDR3 size: 15 residues. For the CDR3, the DNA is TGTGCCAGCAGTTCGTCGGGGTTGGGCACAGATACGCAGTATTTT. Its protein is CASSSSGLGTDTQYF.

The chain couples TRBV29-1 to TRBJ2-7; 8 positions match TRBD1. CDR1 SQVTM and CDR2 ANQGSEA come from the germline V gene. There are 14 residues in the CDR3. The junction had 13 bases not matched to a gene; V was cut back by 7 bases and J by 5 bases. This CDR3 is CSAYGTGSFDEQYF. In DNA, the CDR3 is TGCAGCGCCTATGGGACAGGCTCTTTCGACGAGCAGTACTTC.

This sequence joins TRBV11-2 and TRBJ2-2; D is unclear. Trimming removed 7 bases from V and 0 bases from J, with 15 bases in between. CDR1 SGHAT and CDR2 FQNNGV come from the germline V gene. The CDR3 extends over 16 amino acids. CDR3 region: CASTLGSFANTGELFF. The CDR3 DNA reads as TGTGCCAGCACCCTAGGAAGCTTCGCGAACACCGGGGAGCTGTTTTTT.

The gene calls are TRBV11-2 and TRBJ2-1; the match to TRBD2 covers 13 bases. Germline V CDR1 and CDR2: SGHAT, FQNNGV. J lost 9 bases, V lost 1 base, and 9 bases had no gene match. The CDR3 length is 17 residues. The CDR3 coding sequence is TGTGCCAGCAGCTTAGGGAGGACTAGCGGGAGAAAAGCTGAGCAGTTCTTC. Translating it yields CASSLGRTSGRKAEQFF. Full variable domain (rest looked up from reference TRBV11-2 and TRBJ2-1): EAGVAQSPRYKIIEKRQSVAFWCNPISGHATLYWYQQILGQGPKLLIQFQNNGVVDDSQLPKDRFSAERLKGVDSTLKIQPAKLEDSAVYLCASSLGRTSGRKAEQFFGPGTRLTVL.

As for this clone: The sample has other DNA sequences that encode this CDR3 too. The V call is TRBV9, the J call TRBJ2-2, with 7 bases aligning to TRBD2. J lost 2 bases, V lost 0 bases, and 4 bases had no gene match. Germline CDR1 and CDR2: SGDLS and YYNGEE. The CDR3 covers 16 residues. CDR3 nucleotide sequence: TGTGCCAGCAGCGTAGGGGGCGGGAGAAACACCGGGGAGCTGTTTTTT. This translates into CASSVGGGRNTGELFF.

The J gene is TRBJ2-1, the V gene TRBV18; D possibly corresponds to TRBD1 (6 bases). Per germline, CDR1 KGHSH and CDR2 LQKENI. The V and J ends lost 5 bases and 3 bases respectively, with 11 bases between them. This CDR3 region has 14 residues. CDR3 nucleotide sequence: TGTGCCAGCTCATTCAGGGGCTACTACAATGAGCAGTTCTTC. As protein: CASSFRGYYNEQFF.

The count of this clone is one. V usage is TRBV19 and J usage is TRBJ1-1; 7 positions match TRBD1. This CDR3 has 14 residues. Germline values: CDR1 LNHDA, CDR2 SQIVND (reference sequence). V shed 4 bases, J shed 4 bases, and the junction held 6 bases outside the gene matches. In DNA, the CDR3 is TGTGCCAGTAGTAAAGACAGGGCTCCCACTGAAGCTTTCTTT. It specifies CASSKDRAPTEAFF.

The V call is TRBV5-1, the J call TRBJ1-1, with TRBD1 matching 8 bases. The CDR3 is made up of 15 amino acids. J gave up 5 bases and V 0 bases, and 6 bases lay outside the gene matches. Germline V gene data show CDR1 as SGHRS and CDR2 as YFSETQ. For the CDR3, the DNA is TGCGCCAGCAGCTTGGAACAGGGGGTCGGGACTGAAGCTTTCTTT. This sequence encodes CASSLEQGVGTEAFF.

The chain uses TRBV4-1 and TRBJ2-1, with TRBD2 matching 9 bases. The CDR3 totals 18 residues. V was pared by 0 bases and J by 4 bases, with 10 bases of the junction left unmatched. Germline CDR1 reads MGHRA; CDR2 reads YSYEKL. The CDR3 sequence: CASSQDVSRLADYNEQFF. The CDR3 nucleotides are TGCGCCAGCAGCCAAGATGTGAGTCGACTAGCGGATTACAATGAGCAGTTCTTC.

This chain connects TRBV2 to TRBJ1-1; D ambiguous. V was trimmed by 5 bases and J by 1 base, leaving 5 bases between them. Germline V gives CDR1 SNHLY, CDR2 FYNNEI. The CDR3 spans 12 residues. The CDR3 is CASSPGNTEAFF. CDR3 in DNA: TGTGCCAGCAGTCCAGGGAACACTGAAGCTTTCTTT.